The 6 T cell receptor beta chains listed next were all sequenced from one sample in a study of shared clonotypes between healthy human individuals. Naivety among CD8 cells was defined by CD45RO negativity and positive CCR7 selection, thereby excluding terminally differentiated effector memory CD45RA+ cells. Clones were read by immunoSEQ multiplex PCR, and TCRdb kept only the in-frame ones, dropping some. There are some 2 million clones in the sample; approximately 94% occur only once, and 0.85% to 1.2% lies in the top ten. Material for sequencing was naive CD8+ T cells sorted from blood. These receptor sequences come from a man aged 18-30 years in good health.

The chain recombines TRBV11-2 with TRBJ2-7; 9 bases agree with TRBD1. V was clipped by 2 bases and J by 2 bases; unmatched bases: 7. The germline CDR1 and CDR2 sequences are SGHAT and FQNNGV. CDR3 length: 16 amino acids. CDR3 sequence reads: CASSLPGQGRTYEQYF. The CDR3 nucleotides read TGTGCCAGCAGCTTACCCGGACAGGGGAGAACCTACGAGCAGTACTTC.

CDR3: CATPGQPGDTEAFF. The CDR3 nucleotides are TGTGCCACTCCCGGACAGCCCGGGGACACTGAAGCTTTCTTT. The chain joins TRBV7-2 to TRBJ1-1; tentatively, D is TRBD1 (6 bases). The germline V and J ends were trimmed by 10 bases and 3 bases, with 18 bases remaining between them. This CDR3 is built from 14 residues. From germline, CDR1 is SGHTA and CDR2 FQGNSA.

The V call is TRBV10-3, the J call TRBJ2-1, with 10 bases aligning to TRBD2. J lost 8 bases, V lost 11 bases, and 21 bases had no gene match. The CDR3 has 17 residues. Germline V gene data show CDR1 as ENHRY and CDR2 as SYGVKD. This CDR3 reads CAAFVGPSGGGVDEQFF. DNA of the CDR3: TGTGCCGCTTTTGTGGGTCCTAGCGGGGGAGGTGTGGATGAGCAGTTCTTC.

Of note for this clone: Within the sample, other DNA sequences also encode this same CDR3. The J gene is TRBJ2-7, the V gene TRBV28; 8 bases are a match to TRBD1. Per the germline V gene, CDR1 is MDHEN and CDR2 is SYDVKM. V was clipped by 6 bases and J by 0 bases; unmatched bases: 4. This CDR3 has 14 amino acids. The CDR3 bases are TGTGCCAGCAGCCTAACAGGGGGCTCCTACGAGCAGTACTTC. It is translated as CASSLTGGSYEQYF.

This chain uses TRBV5-6 with TRBJ1-1; D is possibly TRBD1 (5 bases). The V end lost 0 bases, the J end lost 1 base, and 10 bases lay between the germline ends. This CDR3 has 15 amino acids. The germline V gene encodes CDR1 SGHDT and CDR2 YYEEEE. The CDR3 region is CASSLAIQGNTEAFF. CDR3 coding DNA: TGTGCCAGCAGCTTGGCTATCCAGGGGAACACTGAAGCTTTCTTT.

Only one count was recorded for this clone. This rearrangement joins TRBV27 to TRBJ2-2; 9 bases are a match to TRBD1. Germline V gene data show CDR1 as MNHEY and CDR2 as SMNVEV (reference sequence). The V and J ends lost 1 base and 4 bases, in that order; junction bases with no gene match: 7. The CDR3 extends over 17 amino acids. The CDR3 reads CASSLLLGQGITGELFF. The CDR3 DNA reads as TGTGCCAGCAGTTTATTGTTGGGACAGGGTATCACCGGGGAGCTGTTTTTT.